This TCR beta chain came from a study of blood T cells in healthy people across ages. Overall study results and limits: Both higher diversity and more naive CD4+ cells marked long-lived donors when set against aged donors. Naive T cell percentage and TCR beta diversity correlated strongly.

The V gene's germline CDR1 is SNHLY and CDR2 FYNNEI. The CDR3 extends over 12 amino acids. Between the trimmed V and J ends, which lost 7 bases and 5 bases, there was a span of 11 bases. With a J-beta primer mix and a sample-barcoded 5' primer, a second PCR ran about 7 to 11 cycles. TCRdb itself ran the 5' RACE reads through MiXCR, one entry per CDR3 protein. The table includes hundreds of thousands of distinct CDR3 sequences, about 21% detected once. This clonotype was counted a single time. Antigen specificity is unknown. Donors were systemically healthy Caucasian individuals from Russia aged roughly 6 to 100 years.

This TCR came from a man aged 70-80 years in good health. The chain uses TRBV2 and TRBJ2-5; D is perhaps TRBD2 (5 bases). The specimen was blood. Here the CDR3 reads CASTQASETQYF. The CDR3, as DNA: TGTGCCAGCACTCAGGCTAGCGAGACCCAGTACTTC.